This T cell receptor (beta chain) was captured by sequencing in a study of neurological immune-mediated disorders. The germline V gene encodes CDR1 MDHEN and CDR2 SYDVKM. The CDR3 has 16 amino acids. Trimming removed 6 bases at V and 5 bases at J, with 22 bases between. It was by 5'RACE with 10-nucleotide random UMIs that the cDNA was made. Sequencing runs each yielded over 200 million TCR-beta sequences from 15-18 subjects. TCRdb re-called the 5' RACE reads through MiXCR, storing one row per CDR3 protein. The top ten clones hold about 6.3% of a sample with over 55,000 distinct CDR3 sequences, approximately 12% of them seen once. The table lists this clonotype with many counts. Time point meaning: longitudinal time-point 1 (baseline). The unsorted libraries were generated from a total of 2 million PBMCs, which had been stored in RNAlater at -80 C.

The TCR comes from a male donor with HTLV-1-associated myelopathy (HAM/TSP). Input material: PBMCs. This chain links TRBV28 with TRBJ2-5; D tentatively reads TRBD1 or TRBD2 (7 bases each). The chain's CDR3 is CASSGGRRGRRETQYF. CDR3 in DNA: TGTGCCAGCAGCGGGGGGAGGAGGGGGCGAAGGGAGACCCAGTACTTC.